The rows below give T cell receptor beta chains drawn from one sample of a study of human T cells and chemical hapten exposure. TCRdb itself ran the RACE reads through MiXCR, one entry per CDR3 protein. The sample has about 180,000 distinct CDR3 sequences; around 30% are singletons. The sample consisted of whole blood, taken in connection with sensitization to the hapten diphenylcyclopropenone (DPC). The receptor source for this set is a woman aged 25 to 39 with alopecia areata. Some clones in this sample may be carry-over from other donors' samples. The CDR3 runs from the conserved cysteine through the conserved F or W. The D gene is left open where the match is weak. Rows give clone size only sometimes, using once, few, many, or a class for an expanded clone.

J | V | D | size | DNA | CDR3
TRBJ1-2 | TRBV28 | . | . | TGTGCCAGCAGAGCCGGTCTGGGAACTGGAGGGTCGTCGATTTATGGCTACACCTTC | CASRAGLGTGGSSIYGYTF
TRBJ2-3 | TRBV29-1 | . | . | TGCAGCCCCCGGCCCAGCACAGATACGCAGTATTTT | CSPRPSTDTQYF
TRBJ1-5 | TRBV6-2/TRBV6-3 | . | few | TGTGCCAGCAAGAAGGAGCGGGGGATCAATCAGCCCCAGCATTTT | CASKKERGINQPQHF
TRBJ2-1 | TRBV29-1 | . | few | TGCAGCGGCAGGTCCGCTGAGCAGTTCTTC | CSGRSAEQFF
TRBJ2-3 | TRBV20-1 | . | few | TGCAGTGCTCCGTCTCACACAGATACGCAGTATTTT | CSAPSHTDTQYF
TRBJ2-5 | TRBV2 | . | . | TGTGCCAGCAGGTACCAAGAGACCCAGTACTTC | CASRYQETQYF
TRBJ2-7 | TRBV6-2/TRBV6-3 | . | . | TGTGCCAGCAGTTACGAAATAGCGAACCCCTACGAGCAGTACTTC | CASSYEIANPYEQYF
TRBJ2-3 | TRBV29-1 | TRBD1 | few | TGCAGCGTTGAAGGGACAGGGGGTGTCACAGATACGCAGTATTTT | CSVEGTGGVTDTQYF
TRBJ1-1 | TRBV5-4 | . | few | TGTGCCAGCAGCGTTAGGAGGGGTGAAGCTTTCTTT | CASSVRRGEAFF
TRBJ1-5 | TRBV29-1 | . | . | TGCAGCGTCCGAACTTCGGGTACCAATCAGCCCCAGCATTTT | CSVRTSGTNQPQHF
TRBJ2-1 | TRBV7-9 | TRBD1 | . | TGTGCCAGCAGGGACAGGGCTTACAATGAGCAGTTCTTC | CASRDRAYNEQFF
TRBJ2-7 | TRBV20-1 | . | . | TGCAGTGCTAGAGACGGCAGTTCGACCTACGAGCAGTACTTC | CSARDGSSTYEQYF
TRBJ2-5 | TRBV4-1 | . | few | TGCGCCAGCAGCCAGTTAGCTAGTTGGGAGACCCAGTACTTC | CASSQLASWETQYF
TRBJ1-5 | TRBV3-1 | . | . | TGTGCCAGCAGCGTACAGATGAATCAGCCCCAGCATTTT | CASSVQMNQPQHF
TRBJ1-2 | TRBV20-1 | TRBD1 | few | TGCAGTGCTAGAGATGTAGGCGCAGGGGGCTGGTATGGCTACACCTTC | CSARDVGAGGWYGYTF
TRBJ2-2 | TRBV29-1 | TRBD2 | few | TGCAGCGTTATGGTAGCGGGAGCCGGGGAGCTGTTTTTT | CSVMVAGAGELFF
TRBJ1-1 | TRBV2 | . | few | TGTGCCAGCGGTGGAGGTTGGTCTGAAGCTTTCTTT | CASGGGWSEAFF
TRBJ1-4 | TRBV7-9 | . | . | TGTGCCAGCAGACCCGGAAACAATGAAAAACTGTTTTTT | CASRPGNNEKLFF
TRBJ2-1 | TRBV7-2 | TRBD2 | . | TGTGCCAGCAGCTTAGGTAGCGGGGGATACAATGAGCAGTTCTTC | CASSLGSGGYNEQFF
TRBJ2-4 | TRBV24-1 | TRBD1 | few | TGTGCCACCAGTACAGGGGGCTCGGACATTCAGTACTTC | CATSTGGSDIQYF
TRBJ1-5 | TRBV28 | . | . | TGTGCCAGCAGTTCAGGGAAGGGGGTTAGCAATCAGCCCCAGCATTTT | CASSSGKGVSNQPQHF
TRBJ1-1 | TRBV20-1 | TRBD1 | . | TGCAGTGCTAGTGACAGGGGGGCCACTGAAGCTTTCTTT | CSASDRGATEAFF
TRBJ2-3 | TRBV12-3/TRBV12-4 | . | few | TGTGCCAGCAGTTTAGGCCGGGCGGTAGATACGCAGTATTTT | CASSLGRAVDTQYF
TRBJ2-6 | TRBV7-6 | . | few | TGTGCCAGCAGCTCAAAGACTTCCAGCTCTGGGGCCAACGTCCTGACTTTC | CASSSKTSSSGANVLTF
TRBJ1-6 | TRBV28 | . | . | TGTGCCAGCAGTTTGAGGACACAGAATTCACCCCTCCACTTT | CASSLRTQNSPLHF
TRBJ1-2 | TRBV7-2 | . | . | TGTGCCAGCAGCCCCGGACCGAGTCTGCAGTATGGCTACACCTTC | CASSPGPSLQYGYTF
TRBJ1-3 | TRBV7-2 | . | . | TGTGCCAGCAGCCTCCCGTCGTACACCATATATTTT | CASSLPSYTIYF
TRBJ1-2 | TRBV20-1 | . | few | TGCAGTGCAGTACGGGGCGCCGGTGATGGCTACACCTTC | CSAVRGAGDGYTF
TRBJ1-6 | TRBV7-2 | . | . | TGTGCCAGCAGCTTCTGGGCGGGCAGGGTGGATTCACCCCTCCACTTT | CASSFWAGRVDSPLHF
TRBJ2-5 | TRBV20-1 | . | few | TGCAGTGCTAGTAAAATTATCCAAGAGACCCAGTACTTC | CSASKIIQETQYF
TRBJ1-2 | TRBV29-1 | . | . | TGCAGCGTCTCGCCTGGGGAGGAAGGCTACACCTTC | CSVSPGEEGYTF
TRBJ2-3 | TRBV6-2/TRBV6-3 | . | few | TGTGCCAGCAGTTTAAAACAAAGACCACCCACCGGTACGCAGTATTTT | CASSLKQRPPTGTQYF
TRBJ1-5 | TRBV12-3/TRBV12-4 | . | . | TGTGCCAGCAGTTTAGGGGCCTTCAATCAGCCCCAGCATTTT | CASSLGAFNQPQHF
TRBJ2-5 | TRBV6-2/TRBV6-3 | . | many | TGTGCCAGCAGTTACGGGGAGACCCAGTACTTC | CASSYGETQYF
TRBJ2-2 | TRBV9 | . | . | TGTGCCAGCAGCGTAGCTGCGGCCACCGGGGAGCTGTTTTTT | CASSVAAATGELFF
TRBJ2-3 | TRBV4-3 | TRBD1 | . | TGCGCCAGCAGCTCGGGACAGGGGTACACAGATACGCAGTATTTT | CASSSGQGYTDTQYF
TRBJ2-3 | TRBV6-2/TRBV6-3 | TRBD2 | . | TGTGCCAGCAGTTACCCGAACTTAGCGGGAGCGGAAGATACGCAGTATTTT | CASSYPNLAGAEDTQYF
TRBJ2-4 | TRBV20-1 | . | . | TGCAGTGCTAGTAAGGGGAAAAACATTCAGTACTTC | CSASKGKNIQYF
TRBJ2-7 | TRBV9 | TRBD1 | . | TGTGCCAGCAGCCCCCCCGGGACAGGGTCCTACGAGCAGTACTTC | CASSPPGTGSYEQYF
TRBJ1-1 | TRBV6-1 | TRBD1 | . | TGTGCCAGCAGTGGACAGGGAGGGAACACTGAAGCTTTCTTT | CASSGQGGNTEAFF
TRBJ1-2 | TRBV10-3 | . | . | TGTGCCATCAGTGAGTCTGTAGGGAATGGCTACACCTTC | CAISESVGNGYTF
TRBJ1-3 | TRBV28 | TRBD1 | few | TGTGCCAGCAGTTTCCCGCGGAATCACGACAGGGTACAATCTGGAAACACCATATATTTT | CASSFPRNHDRVQSGNTIYF